Below, 14 T cell receptor beta chains from the same sample are listed, as sequenced in a study of T cell changes during pregnancy in multiple sclerosis. TCRdb's copy holds only in-frame clones and misses some; the assay was immunoSEQ multiplex PCR. The sample lists about 42,000 clones; around nine tenths were seen once. The sequences come from CD4+ T cells from peripheral blood mononuclear cells, collected after pregnancy. The receptors shown here come from a female donor with multiple sclerosis, enrolled in a pregnancy study.

In DNA form, the CDR3 reads TGTGCCAGCAGCGCCTGGACAGGGGGCGTCCCTGAAGCTTTCTTT. Translated: CASSAWTGGVPEAFF. The chain carries TRBV9 and TRBJ1-1, with 11 bases lining up with TRBD1. Trimming removed 3 bases from V and 6 bases from J; junction bases left unmatched: 7. The CDR3 sequence is 15 residues long. The germline gives CDR1 SGDLS, CDR2 YYNGEE.

This chain connects TRBV2 to TRBJ1-5; 11 positions match TRBD1. Trimming cost V 6 bases and J 7 bases; bases outside gene matches: 5. Germline CDR1 SNHLY, CDR2 FYNNEI. The length of the CDR3 is 14 residues. The CDR3 loop reads CASSGTGGEQPQHF. The CDR3 coding sequence is TGTGCCAGCAGCGGGACAGGGGGTGAACAGCCCCAGCATTTT.

V usage is TRBV7-9 and J usage is TRBJ2-5; D not resolved. Germline V lookup: CDR1 SEHNR, CDR2 FQNEAQ (reference sequence). The CDR3 contains 15 residues. V gave up 2 bases and J gave up 4 bases, with 14 bases separating them. Here the CDR3 reads CASSLWPPPSETQYF. DNA of the CDR3: TGTGCCAGCAGCTTATGGCCCCCTCCCTCAGAGACCCAGTACTTC. The entire variable domain, with the rest obtained from reference TRBV7-9 and TRBJ2-5, is as follows: DTGVSQNPRHKITKRGQNVTFRCDPISEHNRLYWYRQTLGQGPEFLTYFQNEAQLEKSRLLSDRFSAERPKGSFSTLEIQRTEQGDSAMYLCASSLWPPPSETQYFGPGTRLLVL.

The chain links TRBV19 to TRBJ1-4; 8 bases align to TRBD1. Germline CDR1 and CDR2: LNHDA and SQIVND (reference sequence). The CDR3 totals 16 residues. With V trimmed by 4 bases and J by 9 bases, 13 bases remained unmatched. The CDR3 spells CASSKPSGGDRKKLFF. As DNA, the CDR3 is TGTGCCAGTAGTAAACCCTCCGGAGGGGACAGGAAAAAACTGTTTTTT.

In its sample, this clone was seen once. V and J are TRBV4-1 and TRBJ2-1; 9 positions agree with TRBD1. Germline V gene lookup returns CDR1 MGHRA and CDR2 YSYEKL. The length of the CDR3 is 14 residues. J gave up 16 bases and V 0 bases, and 10 bases lay outside the gene matches. CDR3 nucleotide sequence: TGCGCCAGCAGCCAAGATTCGTCGGACAGGGGCCAATTCTTC. Translating gives CASSQDSSDRGQFF.

The rearrangement joins TRBV7-6 to TRBJ2-5; 8 nucleotides match TRBD2. Germline-derived CDR1 and CDR2 are SGHVS and FNYEAQ. The CDR3 runs 16 residues. V dropped 5 bases and J dropped 3; count of bases not matched to a gene: 11. CDR3 protein: CASSPRRSGGKETQYF. The CDR3 region has the DNA TGTGCCAGCAGCCCACGTCGGAGCGGGGGAAAAGAGACCCAGTACTTC.

The V call is TRBV27, the J call TRBJ2-1; TRBD2 might be the D (6 bases). V lost 4 bases and J lost 4, with 17 bases in between. In germline, CDR1 is MNHEY, CDR2 SMNVEV (reference sequence). The CDR3 runs to 16 residues. DNA for the CDR3: TGTGCCAGCAGTTCCATAGCGGTGTCGGATTACAATGAGCAGTTCTTC. Translated: CASSSIAVSDYNEQFF.

The CDR3, as DNA: TGCGCCAGCAGCGTCCTACAGGGAGCACCGATGAACACTGAAGCTTTCTTT. This encodes CASSVLQGAPMNTEAFF. The gene calls are TRBV5-1 and TRBJ1-1; possibly TRBD1 for D (6 bases). The germline V gene encodes CDR1 SGHRS and CDR2 YFSETQ. Trimming shortened V by 4 bases and J by 0 bases, and 19 bases separated the two germline ends. The CDR3 totals 17 residues.

This chain joins TRBV18 and TRBJ2-5; TRBD2 might be the D (5 bases). The CDR3 sequence is 10 residues long. Trimming stripped 9 bases from V and 4 bases from J, with 6 bases between. The germline V gene encodes CDR1 KGHSH and CDR2 LQKENI. CDR3 bases: TGTGCCAGTCGGGGAGAGACCCAGTACTTC. It yields the protein CASRGETQYF.

V and J are TRBV7-2 and TRBJ2-3, with D perhaps TRBD2 (6 bases). CDR1 and CDR2 (germline): SGHTA, FQGNSA. The V and J ends lost 2 bases and 6 bases respectively, with 12 bases between them. The CDR3 extends over 14 amino acids. The CDR3 sequence: CASSLRGRGDTQYF. The CDR3 nucleotides are TGTGCCAGCAGCTTAAGGGGCCGGGGGGATACGCAGTATTTT.

The chain carries TRBV18 and TRBJ2-1; 14 nucleotides line up with TRBD2. The germline CDR1 and CDR2 sequences are KGHSH and LQKENI. This CDR3 has 15 amino acids. Trimming removed 6 bases from V and 7 bases from J; junction bases left unmatched: 5. The CDR3 DNA sequence: TGTGCCAGCTCGGGACTAGCGGGGGCTCGGAATGAGCAGTTCTTC. It is translated as CASSGLAGARNEQFF.

The chain links TRBV5-1 to TRBJ2-6; D is unresolved. Germline V gene data show CDR1 as SGHRS and CDR2 as YFSETQ. V lost 0 bases to trimming and J lost 0 bases, with 16 bases between them. The CDR3 consists of 19 residues. CDR3 coding DNA: TGCGCCAGCAGCTTGGTAGTCTCACAGCTCAACTCTGGGGCCAACGTCCTGACTTTC. Protein product: CASSLVVSQLNSGANVLTF.

The rearrangement links TRBV2 to TRBJ2-3; 10 bases fit TRBD2. The V and J ends lost 6 bases and 5 bases, in that order; junction bases with no gene match: 8. Germline-derived CDR1 and CDR2 are SNHLY and FYNNEI. This CDR3 comprises 15 residues. CDR3 region: CASSLAGAGGDTQYF. The CDR3 DNA follows: TGTGCCAGCAGCCTAGCGGGGGCGGGCGGAGATACGCAGTATTTT.

The CDR3 bases are TGTGCCATCAGTGAGTCTCGCGGGGTTTACAATGAGCAGTTCTTC. Translating gives CAISESRGVYNEQFF. The gene calls are TRBV10-3 and TRBJ2-1; weak D call: TRBD2 (6 bases). CDR1 and CDR2 from the germline V gene are ENHRY and SYGVKD. The CDR3 contains 15 residues. Trimming took off 0 bases at V and 4 bases at J, with 10 bases between the two ends.